This T cell receptor (beta chain) was profiled in a study of cytomegalovirus exposure and HLA in healthy donors. The study, taken as a whole, reports: TCR beta sequences numbering over 15,000 were associated with HLA alleles at 0.05 false discovery rate in a later analysis. Reports indicate that TCR beta sequences accurately predicted the HLA-A and HLA-B alleles of most subjects. Researchers counted roughly 160 TCR beta chains as cytomegalovirus-associated.

As regards this clone: Antigen unknown.

The study sampled nominally healthy donors, though unrecorded immune exposures were likely. The PCR had 60 Vbeta and 13 Jbeta primers. Repertoires were generated with immunoSEQ multiplex PCR, while TCRdb's copy carries only in-frame clones and drops some. The top ten clones hold approximately 16% of a sample with more than 95,000 clones, about 12% of them seen once. This CDR3 has 18 amino acids. Germline V gives CDR1 SGHDT, CDR2 YYEEEE. The V and J ends lost 3 bases and 3 bases respectively, with 24 bases between them. The J gene is TRBJ1-1, the V gene TRBV5-6; tentative D call: TRBD1 (6 bases). Sample: PBMCs. This receptor was obtained from a man aged 40-49 years in good health and CMV-seropositive. In DNA form, the CDR3 reads TGTGCCAGCAGCTCATCCTCGGGGCAGGGGCGGAGGTACACTGAAGCTTTCTTT. Protein product: CASSSSSGQGRRYTEAFF.